This T cell receptor (beta chain) is drawn from a study of blood T cell repertoires in COVID-19 (TCRdb year 2020). As for the study more broadly: The collaborator samples originated in the United States, Italy and Spain and spanned the acute and convalescent phases of COVID-19. The samples were drawn from two sources: the first 160 participants of the ongoing ImmuneRACE study, and 1,000 to 1,500 subjects contributed by 6 global collaborators. A freely available public database, intended as a resource for researchers studying the immune response to SARS-CoV-2, is where the repertoires were released. Subjects who had been exposed to COVID-19, were actively infected with it, or had recovered from it provided the deeply sampled blood TCRbeta repertoires that made up the dataset. The material from the prospective study consisted of cDNA or gDNA derived from T cells, B-cell-depleted T cells, or PBMCs. Nearly every sample came with metadata listing a de-identified subject ID, COVID-19 status, age in years and sex. Where available, HLA class I and class II types were taken from metadata supplied by the sample provider and were not determined by assay-based typing.

Notes on this clone: Its recognized antigen is unknown. One base away there is no much larger clone; base qualities are not given.

Collaborating institutions collected whole blood in K2EDTA tubes following their own protocols. For TCRbeta analysis, collaborators shipped samples in one of three forms: frozen whole blood, isolated PBMCs, or DNA extracted from either of those sample types. General study outcomes and caveats: The quantity of clinical and demographic metadata differed by source and by participant and was supplied without curation.

The CDR3 runs 15 residues from the cysteine to the phenylalanine. CDR3 DNA only is kept here, 45 bases in frame from base 1. The germline V gene sets CDR1 to ENHRY and CDR2 to SYGVKD. Trimming removed 6 bases from V and 3 bases from J; the gene matches leave 3 bases unexplained. TCRbeta CDR3 regions were amplified from genomic DNA using the immunoSEQ Assay, a bias-controlled multiplex PCR. The authors' pipeline ran thus. Within the assay, amplification of reference gene primers was used to estimate how many nucleated cells each sample contained. To quantify the absolute abundance of each unique TCRbeta CDR3 rearrangement, sequence reads were collapsed and filtered. For each sample, productive Simpson clonality was calculated as the square root of Simpson's diversity index over productive rearrangements. TCRdb took over this immuneACCESS table, retaining in-frame rearrangements with V and J assigned. Such tables are incomplete; in checked studies, under half of the missing clones stem from an unresolved V gene, and the remainder is unexplained. V and J calls and clone size are given by that table; D and trimming were obtained from the DNA. This sample gives roughly 36,000 clones in total; approximately 85% of them show up just once. The ten most abundant clones make up under 7.5% of the sample.

This chain is built from TRBV10-3 and TRBJ2-4; 12 central bases correspond to TRBD2. The sequence was obtained from a man aged 60 to 75 with active COVID-19. The sequenced sample consisted of peripheral blood. The DNA sequence reads TGTGCCATCAGAGAGACTAGCGGGGGCAAAAACATTCAGTACTTC. Translated, this gives CAIRETSGGKNIQYF.